Below, one T cell receptor (beta chain) is given with its context. The antigen is unknown. Germline-derived CDR1 and CDR2 are MGHRA and YSYEKL. The CDR3 covers 14 residues. Trimming shortened V by 1 base and J by 7 bases, and 11 bases separated the two germline ends. PCR involved 60 Vbeta and 13 Jbeta primers. The method was immunoSEQ multiplex PCR; TCRdb's version includes in-frame clones alone and lacks a portion of them. The sample includes about 200,000 clones. The sample comes from a study of cytomegalovirus exposure and HLA in healthy donors. Study-wide results and caveats: A list of approximately 160 TCR beta chains associated with cytomegalovirus was given. Only CMV serostatus was available as immune exposure information. Per a later analysis, roughly 17,000 TCR beta sequences showed association with HLA alleles at 0.05 false discovery rate. Near-uniform donor sequencing depth was presumed by presence/absence analyses.

Sequenced: PBMCs. This rearrangement joins TRBV4-1 to TRBJ2-4; no clear D. The receptor comes from a woman under 40 in good health and CMV-seropositive. The CDR3 region is CASSQGEVLNIQYF. In nucleotides, the CDR3 is TGCGCCAGCAGCCAAGGAGAGGTGCTGAACATTCAGTACTTC.